Listed below are T cell receptor beta chains from one sample, sequenced in a study of T cells in Graves' hyperthyroidism and ophthalmopathy. In TCRdb, the multiplex PCR reads were re-called with MiXCR into one record per CDR3 protein. Among around 440,000 distinct CDR3 sequences, 15% to 17% were seen once, and the ten largest hold less than 15%. Source material: blood. All receptors derive from a young woman with Graves' hyperthyroidism. CDR3s include the opening cysteine and the closing phenylalanine or tryptophan. Each record gives: J gene, clone size, V gene, CDR3 protein. Where a row states a size, it is once, few, many or the class of an expanded clone; other rows omit it.

>TRBJ2-2|-|TRBV11-3
CASSSGRLSAGELFF
>TRBJ1-1|few|TRBV5-5
CASSLGTRVTEAFF
>TRBJ2-7|many|TRBV7-2
CASSPYPGEYYEQYF
>TRBJ2-7|many|TRBV6-6
CASSYSWQITTSYEQYF
>TRBJ2-5|many|TRBV27
CASRTASGGFQETQYF
>TRBJ2-3|many|TRBV12-3/TRBV12-4
CASSLGQVFLDTQYF
>TRBJ1-5|many|TRBV7-9
CASTPGYSNQPQHF
>TRBJ2-3|-|TRBV9
CASTAEASGGNTDTQYF
>TRBJ2-1|-|TRBV7-9
CASSPLPSGLYNEQFF
>TRBJ2-1|-|TRBV7-6
CASSAQSSYNEQFF
>TRBJ2-4|many|TRBV12-3/TRBV12-4
CASRTGTGSAKNIQYF
>TRBJ2-3|-|TRBV6-4
CASSAGGIGADTQYF
>TRBJ2-7|-|TRBV24-1
CATINEQYF
>TRBJ1-1|-|TRBV5-1
CASAPRGADGTEAFF
>TRBJ1-2|many|TRBV2
CASRGQLGNRNYGYTF
>TRBJ2-3|many|TRBV20-1
CSASFTGPGTDTQYF
>TRBJ2-1|many|TRBV7-9
CASSFSGRDEQFF
>TRBJ1-6|few|TRBV9
CASNGGLVNSPLHF
>TRBJ2-4|-|TRBV19
CASRIRDRGLAKNIQYF
>TRBJ2-7|few|TRBV15
CATSRATSYEQYF
>TRBJ1-5|few|TRBV28
CASSLSAFNQPQHF
>TRBJ1-1|few|TRBV2
CAGSEQGYTEAFF
>TRBJ1-1|-|TRBV20-1
CSAPGQSMNTEAFF
>TRBJ1-6|few|TRBV20-1
CSASRSESPLHF
>TRBJ2-7|many|TRBV12-3/TRBV12-4
CASSYRTRSEQYF
>TRBJ2-1|many|TRBV12-3/TRBV12-4
CASSFEGNEQFF
>TRBJ1-4|many|TRBV7-2
CASTYFGTGSEKLFF
>TRBJ2-5|many|TRBV4-2
CASSQTGDQETQYF
>TRBJ2-5|many|TRBV20-1
CSARRPTGGTETQYF
>TRBJ1-1|many|TRBV10-3
CAISERNTEAFF